This note documents a single T cell receptor (beta chain) sequence. The target antigen is unknown. The entry originates in a study of CD8 T cells in ankylosing spondylitis. With V trimmed by 2 bases and J by 1 base, 2 bases remained unmatched. This CDR3 has 14 amino acids. Germline-derived CDR1 and CDR2 are DFQATT and SNEGSKA (reference sequence). Whole-study results and caveats: Some motif variants had been reported before (in reactive arthritis synovial fluid and blood). The disease-linked clones had a CD8+ phenotype and low blood frequencies. One TCR beta motif, made up of several highly homologous variants, appeared characteristic of ankylosing spondylitis blood.

Quantitative 5'-RACE with molecular barcodes generated TCR beta libraries. TCRdb analysed the 5' RACE reads with MiXCR anew, one entry per CDR3 protein. The table has some 200,000 distinct CDR3 sequences, around 25% seen once. The source of this sequence is a male donor with ankylosing spondylitis or in good health (not recorded which). This chain uses TRBV20-1 with TRBJ2-1; 7 positions match TRBD1. The sequenced sample consisted of blood, either unsorted or a sorted T cell fraction (not recorded which). Here the CDR3 reads CSARTGESYNEQFF. The CDR3 DNA sequence: TGCAGTGCTAGAACAGGGGAATCCTACAATGAGCAGTTCTTC.